This T cell receptor (beta chain) was obtained from a study of shared clonotypes between healthy human individuals. Study results and caveats: The four-donor shared clonotypes exceeded non-shared clonotypes in generation probability, with non-shared ones scoring lower.

Method: immunoSEQ multiplex PCR; TCRdb's copy keeps in-frame clones and lacks some. The sample consists of about 730,000 clones, 55% to 80% of them appearing once. The CDR3 is 14 residues long. Trimming removed 4 bases from V and 7 bases from J; junction bases left unmatched: 3. In germline, CDR1 is LNHDA, CDR2 SQIVND (reference sequence). A word on this clone: No antigen is known for it.

The chain joins TRBV19 to TRBJ1-5; 11 bases agree with TRBD1. The sequence derives from a woman aged 25 to 39 in good health. Specimen: memory CD4+ T cells sorted from blood. Subset described: CD45RA-negative fraction. Here the CDR3 DNA reads TGTGCCAGTAGTAGGACAGGGGGCGGACAGCCCCAGCATTTT. Translation gives CASSRTGGGQPQHF.